Included here is one T cell receptor beta chain sequence, with context. The sample comes from a study of T cells after yellow fever vaccination. MiXCR, applied by TCRdb to the 5' RACE reads, yields one record per CDR3 protein. This sample carries some 600,000 distinct CDR3 sequences, around an eighth of them seen once, and the ten largest clones take about 15%. Trimming took off 9 bases at V and 8 bases at J, with 10 bases between the two ends. The CDR3 has 10 residues. CDR1 is SNHLY and CDR2 is FYNNEI in the germline V gene. The source of this sequence is a man aged 25-45 years who received the YFV17D yellow fever vaccine. The rearrangement links TRBV2 to TRBJ1-1; D might be TRBD1 (6 bases). Source: PBMCs, taken on the day of the yellow fever booster vaccination. The chain's CDR3 is CARRGSEAFF. The CDR3 coding sequence is TGTGCCAGAAGGGGGTCCGAAGCTTTCTTT. The full variable domain, in which reference TRBV2 and TRBJ1-1 provide the parts outside the CDR3, is EPEVTQTPSHQVTQMGQEVILRCVPISNHLYFYWYRQILGQKVEFLVSFYNNEISEKSEIFDDQFSVERPDGSNFTLKIRSTKLEDSAMYFCARRGSEAFFGQGTRLTVV.